The present T cell receptor (beta chain) was sequenced within a study of cytomegalovirus exposure and HLA in healthy donors (dated by TCRdb to 2016 to 2017). For the study in its entirety: An earlier analysis of some 600 of the donors reported approximately 280 Gb of sequence data and 95 million to 130 million unique TCR beta sequences obtained from about 179 million T cells. Rather than using new phenotypic data, the later analysis identified candidate immune exposures from TCR beta sequences and from how often those sequences occurred across donors. A later genetic analysis took genome-wide SNP genotypes for about three fifths of the roughly 700 donors and used that subset as a discovery cohort. A later analysis re-examined previously published TCR beta repertoires from about 670 donors and added high-resolution HLA genotyping to investigate patterns of TCR occurrence. An earlier analysis of about 600 of the donors used high-throughput TCR beta sequencing to judge whether each TCR beta V gene segment behaved as functional or pseudogenic. An early release that covered roughly 600 HLA-typed donors contained around 300 gigabases of sequencing data and roughly 84 million unique TCR sequences. HLA typing covered class I and class II loci at four-digit resolution. The study used immunosequencing to profile the T cell repertoires of 670 or so subjects and linked those repertoires to cytomegalovirus serostatus. In addition to the first cohort of 650 to 800 subjects, a separate validation cohort of approximately 130 different subjects was used. Every repertoire in the discovery cohort had been generated on one and the same sequencing platform. Among around 400 genotyped donors of the cohort, an average of approximately 240,000 unique TCR beta nucleotide sequences were sequenced per donor, about a sixth of them non-productive. Of the 398 genotyped donors, around 81% fell in the genetic ancestry cluster associated with self-reported Caucasian donors. Roughly 5 DR-DQ haplotypes were handled as single units for association and clustering, since linkage in the cohort was strong. Typing coverage varied by locus: roughly 629-630 donors for A, B, C, DRB1 and DQB1; more than 500 for DQA1; approximately 610 for DPA1; approximately 450 for DPB1. To predict cytomegalovirus infection status, the study brought together high-throughput TCR immunosequencing, statistical association of individual TCRs with disease status, and machine learning. Donor age, sex, ethnicity and CMV serostatus were compiled alongside the repertoire data. The study aimed to test whether signatures of past pathogen exposure could be identified by cataloging public T cell receptors. The investigation overall reported the following: Some IMGT-functional V segments, including TRBV6-2 and TRBV6-3, could not be distinguished by the 87-base-pair reads and were therefore excluded. According to a later analysis, most CMV-associated TCR beta chains appeared to be HLA-restricted, and the HLA associations seemed to be driven largely by CMV exposure. The classifier was reported to diagnose cytomegalovirus status with high specificity and sensitivity in both the original and validation cohorts. Most TCR sequences were seen in very few donors, while some public TCRs were found in many individuals. Three of the identified cytomegalovirus-associated TCR beta chains were confirmed in vitro to be specific for cytomegalovirus antigens. A further reported finding was that TCR beta sequences accurately predicted the HLA-A and HLA-B alleles for most subjects in the first cohort. An association between a missense DCLRE1C variant and V-gene and J-gene trimming of TCR beta chains was found in a later genetic analysis and replicated in an independent cohort. The cohort was sequenced for TCR beta chains only, and without alpha or paired-chain data the features that could be detected were limited. A later analysis associated approximately 17,000 TCR beta sequences with specific HLA alleles at a false discovery rate of 0.05. It was suggested by the authors that the approach could potentially be generalized to other disease states and immunological phenotypes. In a later analysis, TCR association rates were found to vary across HLA loci, with the most associated TCRs seen for DRB1 alleles and the fewest for HLA-C alleles. A later genetic analysis reported fewer N-insertions in productive TCRs among donors in an Asian-associated ancestry cluster than the roughly 700-donor mean. The presence/absence analyses assumed that sequencing depth was roughly uniform across donors, and that assumption may not be true. The study listed 150 to 200 TCR beta chains as associated with cytomegalovirus. Immune exposure information for the cohort was limited to CMV serostatus. Because counts were too low, under 20 rarely observed V segments, including chromosome 9 orphons, were left out of the earlier analysis of 587 of the donors. According to a later analysis, parvovirus B19, influenza, CMV and Epstein-Barr virus appeared linked to several top co-occurrence clusters. Because HLA typing was missing for some donors at each locus, association tests included only the typed subset. Compared with equally common non-associated chains, HLA-associated TCR beta chains in a later analysis were more clonally expanded and had lower generation probabilities. A cluster of highly shared sequence variants was judged likely to be a technical artifact of the sequencing pipeline. In an earlier analysis of fewer than 700 of the donors, most TCR beta V segments appeared in productive rearrangements about 87% or about 30% of the time, broadly matching IMGT annotations. Assigning TCR associations to individual alleles was difficult when HLA alleles, especially DR and DQ, strongly co-occurred. Correlated functional status among segregating V segments might be attributable to linkage disequilibrium, but an unknown experimental factor could not be ruled out.

The library was made by the immunoSEQ multiplex PCR assay. For the multiplex PCR, a mixture combining 60 forward primers for TCR Vbeta segments and 13 reverse primers for TCR Jbeta segments was used. A multiplex PCR assay on genomic DNA amplified the CDR3 region of rearranged TCR beta genes. The amplified TCR beta libraries were sequenced on the Illumina HiSeq System as 87-base-pair reads. The original methods were these. A later analysis counted some 74 million unique TCR beta chains across the 600 to 850 repertoires, and 10 million to 12 million of these chains were shared by at least two donors. A nearest-neighbor algorithm error-corrected the raw reads and collapsed the reads into unique sequences, merging closely related sequences to remove PCR and sequencing errors. Alignment of CDR3 sequences to IMGT reference sequences was used to assign V, D and J gene segments. Each retained sequence needed at least a six-nucleotide match to both a V gene segment and a J gene segment. A rearrangement counted as productive if the CDR3 had no stop codons and remained in frame with V and J, and every other rearrangement counted as non-productive. CDR3 was defined by IMGT convention, running from the second conserved V-encoded cysteine to the conserved J-encoded phenylalanine. The earlier analysis of about 610 of the donors excluded sequences that lacked an unambiguous match to a single V gene segment. An earlier analysis of around 600 of the donors classified V segments as functional when productive rearrangements were above 56.7% and as segregating when the standard deviation between donors was above 5%. A statistical classification framework was developed to diagnose cytomegalovirus status using the catalog of TCR beta chain sequences. V and J gene assignment, in a later analysis, came from comparing TCR nucleotide sequences with IMGT/GENE-DB human TR gene sequences. The TCRdist pipeline was used in a later analysis to assign CDR3 sequences and most-parsimonious VDJ recombination scenarios. In a later analysis, each TCR beta chain was defined by its CDR3 amino acid sequence together with its V-gene family, and reads lacking a unique V-gene family were excluded. As a way to deal with suspected cross-contamination and a sequencing artifact, a later analysis dropped 450 to 600 nucleotide sequences that were highly shared and had low generation probability. In a later analysis, a clonal expansion index was calculated for each public chain from normalized within-repertoire ranks of inferred template counts. In a later analysis, generation probabilities were computed with a VDJ recombination model fitted to out-of-frame rearrangements, and the resulting probabilities were checked against IGoR. Hypergeometric tests were used in a later analysis to score TCR-TCR, TCR-HLA and TCR-CMV co-occurrence, with a repertoire-size bias correction applied to the TCR pairs. A later analysis estimated false discovery rates by permuting HLA or CMV assignments 20 times. In a later analysis, co-occurring TCRs were grouped with DBSCAN, and TCRdist sequence similarity was added when clustering was performed within HLA-allele-positive subsets. Repertoires with fewer than 30,000 or more than 120,000 public chains, plus five repertoires with anomalous nucleotide sharing, were excluded from co-occurrence clustering. This immuneACCESS table, as held by TCRdb, lists in-frame sequences with V and J called but not all clones. Of the missing ones, under half trace to an unresolved V gene in checked studies; the others have no known cause. V and J calls and clone size come straight from that table; D and trimming were deduced from the DNA. In this sample the table shows about 120,000 clones, roughly four fifths of which occur a single time. Roughly 1.5% of the sample rests with the top ten.

As concerns this clone: Its antigen remains unidentified. The input lacks base qualities; no much larger clone sits a single base away.

From its cysteine to its phenylalanine, the CDR3 spans 13 amino acids. The only DNA kept is the CDR3, 39 bases in frame from the first base. V gives up 7 bases and J gives up 6 bases, and the segment between their germline ends measures 15 bases. CDR1 and CDR2, looked up from the germline V gene, are MNHNS and SASEGT. The cohort was made up of about 610 healthy bone marrow donors. All cohort members were sampled while nominally healthy, although unrecorded immune exposures were likely present. The donor was CMV seronegative and was included in the group of a few hundred seronegative cohort members. Every donor gave a peripheral blood sample, and the peripheral blood mononuclear cells from that sample were used for TCR beta sequencing. Genomic DNA was extracted from the blood cell samples with the Qiagen DNeasy Blood Extraction Kit.

Material: PBMCs. The source is a young woman in good health and CMV-seronegative. The chain joins TRBV6-1 to TRBJ1-1; no D gene is confidently identified. CDR3 protein: CASTPVLPPEAFF. The sequenced DNA: TGTGCCAGCACTCCGGTCTTACCCCCTGAAGCTTTCTTT.